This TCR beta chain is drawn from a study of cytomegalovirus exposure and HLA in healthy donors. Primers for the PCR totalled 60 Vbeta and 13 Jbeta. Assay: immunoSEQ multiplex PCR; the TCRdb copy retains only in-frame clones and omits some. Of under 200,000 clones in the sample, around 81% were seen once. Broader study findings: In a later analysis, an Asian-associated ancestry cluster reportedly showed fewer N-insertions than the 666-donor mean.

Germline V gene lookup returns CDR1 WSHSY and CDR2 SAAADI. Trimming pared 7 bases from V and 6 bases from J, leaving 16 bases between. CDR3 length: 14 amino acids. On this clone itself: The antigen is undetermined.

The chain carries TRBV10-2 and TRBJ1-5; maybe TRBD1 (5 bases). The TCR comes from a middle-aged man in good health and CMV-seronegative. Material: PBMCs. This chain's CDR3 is CASTLAEGTQPQHF. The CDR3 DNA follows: TGCGCCAGCACCCTTGCGGAGGGGACTCAGCCCCAGCATTTT.